The clone carrying this T cell receptor beta chain appeared many times. One entry per CDR3 protein results from TCRdb running MiXCR on the 5' RACE reads. Of 250,000 or so distinct CDR3 sequences in the sample, 10% to 15% were seen once. This entry is derived from a study of identical twins. The same sample was also studied in work on yellow fever vaccine responses in identical twins.

The sequence derives from a woman aged 18-29 years in good health. Sequences were obtained from memory (CD45RO+) T cells sorted from blood.

Here the CDR3 reads CASSLAGGQTQYF. CDR3 bases: TGTGCCAGCAGTTTAGCGGGGGGTCAGACCCAGTACTTC. This sequence joins TRBV12-3 or TRBV12-4 and TRBJ2-5; D might be TRBD2 (6 bases). The CDR3 has 13 residues. The ends were cut back, 0 bases at V and 6 bases at J, with 8 bases in the middle.